The rows below give T cell receptor beta chains drawn from one sample of a study of blood T cell repertoires in COVID-19. TCRdb's copy holds only in-frame clones and misses some; the assay was immunoSEQ multiplex PCR. The repertoire holds about 320,000 clones, with 85% as singletons. The sample taken for sequencing was PBMCs or T cells enriched from blood (not recorded which). These receptors were taken from a woman younger than 45 who had been exposed to COVID-19. The CDR3 runs from the conserved cysteine through the conserved F or W. D genes are given only for firm matches. Size is omitted from some rows. Given values are once, few, many or a class for expanded clones.

CDR3 DNA,CDR3 protein,clone size,V gene,D gene,J gene
TGCGCCAGCAGCACTACAGGGAACGAGCAGTACTTC,CASSTTGNEQYF,-,TRBV5-1,-,TRBJ2-7
TGTGCCAGTAAAGGGCCGGGACAGATTACCGGGGAGCTGTTTTTT,CASKGPGQITGELFF,-,TRBV19,TRBD1,TRBJ2-2
TGTGCCAGCAGCTTGAACCAGGAGGGAATCTATGGCTACACCTTC,CASSLNQEGIYGYTF,-,TRBV7-6,-,TRBJ1-2
TGTGCCAGCAGTTCACCGGGACAGGGGGCGATTGAGCAGTTCTTC,CASSSPGQGAIEQFF,-,TRBV28,TRBD1,TRBJ2-1
TGTGCCAGCAGCCTAAAGGAGGGTTGGAGCAATCAGCCCCAGCATTTT,CASSLKEGWSNQPQHF,-,TRBV5-8,-,TRBJ1-5
TGTGCCAGCAGGGCCCAGGAAAACACTGAAGCTTTCTTT,CASRAQENTEAFF,few,TRBV28,-,TRBJ1-1
TGTGCCACCAGCAGAGGTTTAGGACAGGGTATCGGCACTGAAGCTTTCTTT,CATSRGLGQGIGTEAFF,-,TRBV15,TRBD1,TRBJ1-1
TGTGCCTGGAGTGTGACAAGGCGGACAGTGCCTTTTAATTGGGGCTACACCTTC,CAWSVTRRTVPFNWGYTF,once,TRBV30,-,TRBJ1-2
TGTGCCAGCTCACCGTGGACTAGCGGGAGGGCCCTGCATCCCGAGACCCAGTACTTC,CASSPWTSGRALHPETQYF,-,TRBV18,TRBD2,TRBJ2-5
TGTGCCAGCAGTTACTCCACACTCACGGGGGGCTACACCTTC,CASSYSTLTGGYTF,-,TRBV6-5,-,TRBJ1-2
TGTGCCAGCAGAGAGGGGACAGGCTATGGCTACACCTTC,CASREGTGYGYTF,-,TRBV2,TRBD1,TRBJ1-2
TGTGCCAGCAGCCTAATTCGACAGGCGCCTAACACTGAAGCTTTCTTT,CASSLIRQAPNTEAFF,-,TRBV4-2,-,TRBJ1-1
TGTGCCAGCAGCCCAGGGGGCACTGAAGCTTTCTTT,CASSPGGTEAFF,-,TRBV28,TRBD1,TRBJ1-1
TGCAGTGCTAGTCTGGGGACAGGGGTAACCGGGGAGCTGTTTTTT,CSASLGTGVTGELFF,-,TRBV20-1,TRBD1,TRBJ2-2
TGCGCCAGCAGCTTGGAGACAGGGAGCTCCTACAATGAGCAGTTCTTC,CASSLETGSSYNEQFF,-,TRBV5-1,TRBD1,TRBJ2-1
TGTGCCAGCAGCGCCGGGACAGGGGGAAATGAGCAGTTCTTC,CASSAGTGGNEQFF,once,TRBV7-9,TRBD1,TRBJ2-1